This TCR beta chain was documented in a study of cytomegalovirus exposure and HLA in healthy donors. With V trimmed by 0 bases and J by 9 bases, 7 bases remained unmatched. Germline V gene data show CDR1 as MRHNA and CDR2 as SNTAGT. The CDR3 has 15 residues. Primers: 60 Vbeta forward and 13 Jbeta reverse. Assay: immunoSEQ multiplex PCR; the TCRdb copy retains only in-frame clones and omits some. The table records some 100,000 clones, about 70% of them present only once. This clone has a single count. V usage is TRBV6-4 and J usage is TRBJ2-7; 11 positions match TRBD2. The sample taken for sequencing was PBMCs. The source is a woman in her 70s in good health and CMV-seropositive. The CDR3 DNA follows: TGTGCCAGCAGTGACTCTGGGCTAGCGGGGGGCTTGCAGTACTTC. Translating it yields CASSDSGLAGGLQYF.